This T cell receptor beta chain was identified in a study of shared clonotypes between healthy human individuals. Per the study methods: From ImmunoSEQ came sequences covering only the junction and carrying no quality scores, so filtering differed. Method: immunoSEQ multiplex PCR; TCRdb's copy keeps in-frame clones and lacks some. V and J calls and clone size are given by that table; D and trimming were obtained from the DNA. The sample has roughly 500,000 clones; more than 65% are singletons. The source material was PBMCs. The TCR originated in a woman between 35 and 50 years old in good health. Some clones in this sample may be carry-over from other donors' samples.

CDR3 in amino acids: CASSPPVPGVLYNEQFF. The DNA of the CDR3 is TGTGCCAGCTCACCACCGGTTCCGGGAGTCCTTTACAATGAGCAGTTCTTC. This chain uses TRBV18 with TRBJ2-1, with D maybe TRBD2 (6 bases). Germline assignment: CDR1 KGHSH and CDR2 LQKENI. The CDR3 spans 17 residues. V shed 0 bases and J shed 4 bases, with 16 bases lying between them.